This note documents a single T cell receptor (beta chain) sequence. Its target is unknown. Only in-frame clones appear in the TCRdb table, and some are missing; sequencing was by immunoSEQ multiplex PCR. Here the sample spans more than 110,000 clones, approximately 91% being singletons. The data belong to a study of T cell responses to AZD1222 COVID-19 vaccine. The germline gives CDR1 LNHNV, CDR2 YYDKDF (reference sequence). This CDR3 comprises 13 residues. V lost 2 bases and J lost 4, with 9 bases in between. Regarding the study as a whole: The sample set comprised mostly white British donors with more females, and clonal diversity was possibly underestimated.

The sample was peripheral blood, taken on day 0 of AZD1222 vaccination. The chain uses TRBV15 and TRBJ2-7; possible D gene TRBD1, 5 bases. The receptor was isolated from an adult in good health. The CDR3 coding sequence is TGTGCCACCAGCAGACCCCCAGGGTACGAGCAGTACTTC. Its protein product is CATSRPPGYEQYF.